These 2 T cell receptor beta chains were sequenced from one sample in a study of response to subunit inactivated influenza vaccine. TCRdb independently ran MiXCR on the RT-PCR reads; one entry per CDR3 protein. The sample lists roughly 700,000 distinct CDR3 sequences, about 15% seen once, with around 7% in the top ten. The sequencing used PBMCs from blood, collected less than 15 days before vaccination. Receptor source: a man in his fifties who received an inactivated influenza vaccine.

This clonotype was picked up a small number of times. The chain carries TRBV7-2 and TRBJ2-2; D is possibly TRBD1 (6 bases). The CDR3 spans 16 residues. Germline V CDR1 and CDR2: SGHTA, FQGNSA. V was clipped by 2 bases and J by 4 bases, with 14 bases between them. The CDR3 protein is CASSLSSSGATGELFF. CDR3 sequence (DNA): TGTGCCAGCAGCTTATCTAGTTCAGGGGCCACCGGGGAGCTGTTTTTT.

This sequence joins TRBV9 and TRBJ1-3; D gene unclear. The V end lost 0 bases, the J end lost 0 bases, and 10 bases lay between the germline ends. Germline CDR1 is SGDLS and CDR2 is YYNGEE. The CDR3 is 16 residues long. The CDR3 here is CASSVGAGNSGNTIYF. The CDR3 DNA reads TGTGCCAGCAGCGTAGGAGCAGGCAACTCTGGAAACACCATATATTTT.